A selection of T cell receptor beta chains follows, all from one sample in a study of vaccination and CD4 T cells after COVID-19. For these TCRs, the target antigens are not known. TCRdb re-called the PCR reads through MiXCR, storing one row per CDR3 protein. The sample carries 14,000 or so distinct CDR3 sequences, about 30% recorded once. The specimen sequenced was cultured CD4+ T cells from blood. The source is a human donor with COVID-19. Both conserved end residues are part of each CDR3. D genes are given only for firm matches. Rows may omit the clone size; those that give it use once, few, many or a size class.

cdr3_nt	cdr3_aa	v_call	clone_size	j_call	d_call
TGTGCCAGCAGCCAAGGGGGTTTAATAAGTCATCTTGGCTACACCTTC	CASSQGGLISHLGYTF	TRBV4-2	.	TRBJ1-2	.
TGTGCCAGTATGATAGGAAACACCATATATTTT	CASMIGNTIYF	TRBV19	few	TRBJ1-3	.
TGCAGTGCTAAGTGGACTAGCGGCTATTTGGAGCAGTTCTTC	CSAKWTSGYLEQFF	TRBV20-1	few	TRBJ2-1	TRBD2
TGTGCCACCAGCAGAGATCCCCGCGGGACAGGGGGCGTCAAACTGTTTTTT	CATSRDPRGTGGVKLFF	TRBV15	.	TRBJ1-4	TRBD1
TGTGCCAGCAGTAAGACAGTAGACAATGAGCAGTTCTTC	CASSKTVDNEQFF	TRBV7-2	few	TRBJ2-1	.
TGCAGTGCTAGAGATCGGCGGAGCAGCAACACTGAAGCTTTCTTT	CSARDRRSSNTEAFF	TRBV20-1	few	TRBJ1-1	.
TGTGCCAGCAGCAAAGCGGGTGGACAGGGATTCTACGAGCAGTACTTC	CASSKAGGQGFYEQYF	TRBV21-1	.	TRBJ2-7	.
TGTGCCAGCAGCTTACAGGGTTCCGGGGAGCTGTTTTTT	CASSLQGSGELFF	TRBV11-2	.	TRBJ2-2	.
TGTGCCAGCGGGGGGGTCGGCACAGATACGCAGTATTTT	CASGGVGTDTQYF	TRBV2	few	TRBJ2-3	TRBD2
TGTGCCAGCAGCTTAGGTGGGGAGAAAGAGACCCAGTACTTC	CASSLGGEKETQYF	TRBV11-2	medium-sized	TRBJ2-5	.
TGTGCCAGCACCTTACGGGGGTATGGCTACACCTTC	CASTLRGYGYTF	TRBV6-1	.	TRBJ1-2	.
TGTGCCTGGAGCGGACGAAACTATGGCTACACCTTC	CAWSGRNYGYTF	TRBV30	few	TRBJ1-2	.
TGTGCCAGCAGAATAACACCGGGACACCCCTACGAGCAGTACTTC	CASRITPGHPYEQYF	TRBV6-1	.	TRBJ2-7	.
TGTGCCAGTAGGACTTCTGGTACCTATGGCTACACCTTC	CASRTSGTYGYTF	TRBV6-1	.	TRBJ1-2	.
TGTGCCAGCAGCTTAGAAGGTGGGGGGGCAACCCTTCAGTACTTC	CASSLEGGGATLQYF	TRBV11-2	few	TRBJ2-4	.
TGTGCCAGCAGTCCACAGACTAACTATGGCTACACCTTC	CASSPQTNYGYTF	TRBV7-9	.	TRBJ1-2	.
TGTGCCAGCACCACCTGGCTAGCGGGGAAGACCGGGGAGCTGTTTTTT	CASTTWLAGKTGELFF	TRBV6-2/TRBV6-3	.	TRBJ2-2	TRBD2
TGTGCCAGCAGGATACAAGGCCAAGAGACCCAGTACTTC	CASRIQGQETQYF	TRBV6-1	once	TRBJ2-5	.
TGTGCCACCAGCAGAGGGTCGACCACAGATACGCAGTATTTT	CATSRGSTTDTQYF	TRBV15	few	TRBJ2-3	.
TGTGCCAGCAGCTTGGTCGGGGTCGGCACAGATACGCAGTATTTT	CASSLVGVGTDTQYF	TRBV5-8	.	TRBJ2-3	.
TGTGCCTGGAGTGCCGACCTATTCGGCAACACTGAAGCTTTCTTT	CAWSADLFGNTEAFF	TRBV30	.	TRBJ1-1	.
TGCAGTGCTAGGCATGGGCGGGGGGGCCGGAATGAGCAGTTCTTC	CSARHGRGGRNEQFF	TRBV20-1	.	TRBJ2-1	TRBD2
TGTGCCAGCAGGATCGGGACGGGGGAGACCCAGTACTTC	CASRIGTGETQYF	TRBV2	.	TRBJ2-5	.
TGTGCCAGCAGTTTTCGGCAGGGGCACTTAGCCAAAAACATTCAGTACTTC	CASSFRQGHLAKNIQYF	TRBV12-3/TRBV12-4	.	TRBJ2-4	.
TGTGCCAGCAGTTTAGCTTATAGCAATCAGCCCCAGCATTTT	CASSLAYSNQPQHF	TRBV12-3/TRBV12-4	few	TRBJ1-5	.
TGTGCCAGCAGTTTCGGACAGAGCTATGGCTACACCTTC	CASSFGQSYGYTF	TRBV7-2	.	TRBJ1-2	.
TGTGCCACCAGCAGAGATCGGGTGTTCTGGCAGCCCCAGCATTTT	CATSRDRVFWQPQHF	TRBV15	medium-sized	TRBJ1-5	.
TGTGCCAGCAGCTTGCCAGGGGTCCAAGAGACCCAGTACTTC	CASSLPGVQETQYF	TRBV5-4	few	TRBJ2-5	.
TGTGCCAGCGGGGAGAGCTCTGGGGCCAACGTCCTGACTTTC	CASGESSGANVLTF	TRBV6-1	.	TRBJ2-6	.
TGTGCCAGTACAGGCGCTGCTGGAAACACCATATATTTT	CASTGAAGNTIYF	TRBV19	few	TRBJ1-3	.
TGTGCCAGCAGTCCATCGGGCGGGGGACACTACGAGCAGTACTTC	CASSPSGGGHYEQYF	TRBV12-3/TRBV12-4	.	TRBJ2-7	.
TGCGCCAGCAGTGGAAGGGGTCGGGACACCGGGGAGCTGTTTTTT	CASSGRGRDTGELFF	TRBV10-1	few	TRBJ2-2	.
TGTGCCAGCAGCGGCGGGGGGGGCAAAACAGAGACCCAGTACTTC	CASSGGGGKTETQYF	TRBV5-3	few	TRBJ2-5	TRBD2
TGTGCCAGTTCACTAGCGCACTCCTACGAGCAGTACTTC	CASSLAHSYEQYF	TRBV6-1	few	TRBJ2-7	TRBD2
TGTGCCAGCTGGGGGGGAACCGCCTACGAGCAGTACTTC	CASWGGTAYEQYF	TRBV18	.	TRBJ2-7	TRBD2
TGTGCCAGTAAAAAGACAGACTCGATCACCGGGGAGCTGTTTTTT	CASKKTDSITGELFF	TRBV19	few	TRBJ2-2	.
TGTGCCAGCATAAAGGGGCGGGTAGGCAGCAATCAGCCCCAGCATTTT	CASIKGRVGSNQPQHF	TRBV28	few	TRBJ1-5	.
TGTGCCAGCAGCGCAACAGGGGGCCCGGCTGAGCAGTTCTTC	CASSATGGPAEQFF	TRBV7-2	.	TRBJ2-1	TRBD1
TGTGCCAGCAGCTTGAAGAGGGGGTTTTCCTACAATGAGCAGTTCTTC	CASSLKRGFSYNEQFF	TRBV5-6	.	TRBJ2-1	.
TGTGCCAGTTATACAGGGTACGACTATGGCTACACCTTC	CASYTGYDYGYTF	TRBV19	.	TRBJ1-2	.
TGTGCCAGTAGTAGCACAGGGGGGGATCAGCCCCAGCATTTT	CASSSTGGDQPQHF	TRBV19	.	TRBJ1-5	TRBD1
TGTGCCAGCAGTTTTAGGGGGGGGTTCACAGATACGCAGTATTTT	CASSFRGGFTDTQYF	TRBV12-3/TRBV12-4	few	TRBJ2-3	.
TGTGCCAGCTCAACGGGGACGGGGCACGGAAACATTCAGTACTTC	CASSTGTGHGNIQYF	TRBV18	few	TRBJ2-4	.
TGTGCCAGCAGCTTGCGGGACTCCACAGATACGCAGTATTTT	CASSLRDSTDTQYF	TRBV5-4	.	TRBJ2-3	.
TGTGCCTGGAGTCCACAGGGAGATACGCAGTATTTT	CAWSPQGDTQYF	TRBV30	once	TRBJ2-3	.
TGTGCCAGCAGCCCAGGGGGATGGCAGCCCCAGCATTTT	CASSPGGWQPQHF	TRBV7-6	few	TRBJ1-5	TRBD1